These T cell receptor beta chains were read from a single sample in a study of T cells in Graves' hyperthyroidism and ophthalmopathy. TCRdb fed the multiplex PCR reads into MiXCR, producing one record per CDR3 protein. The sample comprises roughly 600,000 distinct CDR3 sequences, approximately 15% of which are singletons, and under 15% rests with the top ten. The sample consisted of blood. All receptors come from a woman between 50 and 59 years old with Graves' ophthalmopathy. Each CDR3 is given with its conserved first and last residue. The order of the fields is V gene, CDR3 length, clone size, J gene, D gene, CDR3 DNA, CDR3 protein. The D gene is left open where the match is weak. Expanded clones are given a class, and other clones once, few, many or no size at all.

V: TRBV19; length: 16; size: NA; J: TRBJ1-1; D: NA; DNA: TGTGCCAGTACCCTGGTGGGGTTCGTATTGGGAACTGAAGCTTTCTTT; CDR3: CASTLVGFVLGTEAFF
V: TRBV5-1; length: 16; size: many; J: TRBJ2-1; D: TRBD2; DNA: TGCGCCAGCAGCTTCAGCGGGAGTGGCTCCTACAATGAGCAGTTCTTC; CDR3: CASSFSGSGSYNEQFF
V: TRBV20-1; length: 15; size: many; J: TRBJ2-1; D: TRBD1; DNA: TGCAGTGCTAGAACCACAGGGGCCACCTACAATGAGCAGTTCTTC; CDR3: CSARTTGATYNEQFF
V: TRBV6-2/TRBV6-3; length: 13; size: NA; J: TRBJ2-1; D: NA; DNA: TGTGCCAGCAGCGGTGGGGTCTACAATGAGCAGTTCTTC; CDR3: CASSGGVYNEQFF
V: TRBV7-9; length: 13; size: few; J: TRBJ1-4; D: NA; DNA: TGTGCCAGCAGCTCCGGGACAAATGAAAAACTGTTTTTT; CDR3: CASSSGTNEKLFF
V: TRBV6-2/TRBV6-3; length: 18; size: NA; J: TRBJ2-2; D: TRBD2; DNA: TGTGCCAGCAGAGACGCCGGGACTAGCGGGAGGGGTACCGGGGAGCTGTTTTTT; CDR3: CASRDAGTSGRGTGELFF
V: TRBV28; length: 16; size: many; J: TRBJ1-1; D: NA; DNA: TGTGCCAGCAGTTTATCGGCCGGGGGGGGAAACACTGAAGCTTTCTTT; CDR3: CASSLSAGGGNTEAFF
V: TRBV14; length: 15; size: NA; J: TRBJ2-3; D: NA; DNA: TGTGCCAGCAGCCTTTTTCCTAGAAGCACAGATACGCAGTATTTT; CDR3: CASSLFPRSTDTQYF
V: TRBV7-3; length: 15; size: many; J: TRBJ1-6; D: TRBD1; DNA: TGTGCCAGCAGCTTTGGGACAGGGAATAATTCACCCCTCCACTTT; CDR3: CASSFGTGNNSPLHF
V: TRBV30; length: 13; size: many; J: TRBJ2-1; D: TRBD2; DNA: TGTGCCTGGAGCGGACTAGCTCGGTGGGAGCAGTTCTTC; CDR3: CAWSGLARWEQFF
V: TRBV14; length: 16; size: many; J: TRBJ2-3; D: NA; DNA: TGTGCCAGCAGCCCCGGGACGGCCCTGGACAAGATAACGCAGTATTTT; CDR3: CASSPGTALDKITQYF
V: TRBV19; length: 15; size: NA; J: TRBJ2-2; D: TRBD2; DNA: TGTGCCTGTAGTAGACAGCGGGAGGGAGCCGGGGAGCTGTTTTTT; CDR3: CACSRQREGAGELFF
V: TRBV10-2; length: 15; size: few; J: TRBJ2-7; D: TRBD2; DNA: TGCGCCAGCAGTTTCGAGACTAGCGGACCCTACGAGCAGTACTTC; CDR3: CASSFETSGPYEQYF
V: TRBV5-1; length: 16; size: many; J: TRBJ2-2; D: NA; DNA: TGCGCCAGCAGCTTGGCTCCAGGGACGAACACCGGGGAGCTGTTTTTT; CDR3: CASSLAPGTNTGELFF
V: TRBV20-1; length: 12; size: NA; J: TRBJ2-5; D: NA; DNA: TGCAGTGCTTTAAACACCGCAGCGACCCAGTACTTC; CDR3: CSALNTAATQYF
V: TRBV4-1; length: 14; size: NA; J: TRBJ2-3; D: TRBD2; DNA: TGCGCCAGCAGCCAATCCAGCGGGAGTGATACGCAGTATTTT; CDR3: CASSQSSGSDTQYF
V: TRBV20-1; length: 15; size: many; J: TRBJ2-1; D: TRBD2; DNA: TGCAGTGCTCAGCCTAGCGGGGGAACCTACAATGAGCAGTTCTTC; CDR3: CSAQPSGGTYNEQFF
V: TRBV18; length: 16; size: many; J: TRBJ2-7; D: TRBD2; DNA: TGTGCCAGCTCACGATCAAGCGGGAGGGCCATCTACGAGCAGTACTTC; CDR3: CASSRSSGRAIYEQYF
V: TRBV20-1; length: 15; size: NA; J: TRBJ1-4; D: TRBD1; DNA: TGCAGTGCTAGACCAGGGGGCAGGTTGTGGGAAAAACTGTTTTTT; CDR3: CSARPGGRLWEKLFF
V: TRBV3-1; length: 15; size: many; J: TRBJ1-1; D: TRBD1; DNA: TGTGCCAGCAGCTACTACCGGGACAGAAACACTGAAGCTTTCTTT; CDR3: CASSYYRDRNTEAFF
V: TRBV15; length: 18; size: NA; J: TRBJ2-5; D: NA; DNA: TGTGCCACCAGCAGAGATGATAGGGAAAGGACAAAGTGGGAGACCCAGTACTTC; CDR3: CATSRDDRERTKWETQYF
V: TRBV5-5; length: 16; size: NA; J: TRBJ2-1; D: TRBD1; DNA: TGTGCCAGCAGCTTGAGGCCGGGGACAGGGTTGAATGAGCAGTTCTTC; CDR3: CASSLRPGTGLNEQFF
V: TRBV12-3/TRBV12-4; length: 14; size: many; J: TRBJ1-1; D: NA; DNA: TGTGCCAGTCAGCATGGGATAATTAGCACTGAAGCTTTCTTT; CDR3: CASQHGIISTEAFF
V: TRBV11-2; length: 15; size: many; J: TRBJ2-5; D: TRBD1; DNA: TGTGCCAGCAGCTTAGGTCAGGGGGCTTCGGAGACCCAGTACTTC; CDR3: CASSLGQGASETQYF
V: TRBV28; length: 14; size: few; J: TRBJ1-5; D: NA; DNA: TGTGCCATTGCGGGGTCAGGTAGCAATCAGCCCCAGCATTTT; CDR3: CAIAGSGSNQPQHF
V: TRBV29-1; length: 12; size: many; J: TRBJ2-7; D: NA; DNA: TGCAGCGACAACGGGGTTACCTACGAGCAGTACTTC; CDR3: CSDNGVTYEQYF
V: TRBV19; length: 14; size: many; J: TRBJ1-1; D: TRBD1; DNA: TGTGCCAGCAGTAGGGGACAGACGAACACTGAAGCTTTCTTT; CDR3: CASSRGQTNTEAFF
V: TRBV6-2/TRBV6-3; length: 15; size: many; J: TRBJ2-7; D: TRBD2; DNA: TGTGCCAGCACTACGACTAGCGGGATATACCACGAGCAGTACTTC; CDR3: CASTTTSGIYHEQYF
V: TRBV12-3/TRBV12-4; length: 12; size: NA; J: TRBJ2-7; D: NA; DNA: TGTGCCAGCACTTCTCTAGCGCTTGAGCAGTACTTC; CDR3: CASTSLALEQYF
V: TRBV19; length: 13; size: NA; J: TRBJ2-3; D: NA; DNA: TGTGCCAGTAGTACTCAAAGTAGGGGGACGCAGTATTTT; CDR3: CASSTQSRGTQYF
V: TRBV24-1; length: 13; size: many; J: TRBJ2-1; D: TRBD2; DNA: TGTGCGACCACGGGACTAGCGGACAATGAGCAGTTCTTC; CDR3: CATTGLADNEQFF
V: TRBV28; length: 12; size: NA; J: TRBJ2-1; D: NA; DNA: TGTGCCAGCCGCGAGCGGTACAATGAGCAGTTCTTC; CDR3: CASRERYNEQFF
V: TRBV15; length: 16; size: few; J: TRBJ2-2; D: NA; DNA: TGTGCCACCAGCAGAGAGGGGCGGGTAAACACCGGGGAGCTGTTTTTT; CDR3: CATSREGRVNTGELFF
V: TRBV6-2/TRBV6-3; length: 16; size: NA; J: TRBJ2-2; D: TRBD2; DNA: TGTGCCAGCAATCTAGCCGGACTAGAGAACACCGGGGAGCTGTTTTTT; CDR3: CASNLAGLENTGELFF
V: TRBV9; length: 17; size: few; J: TRBJ2-3; D: TRBD2; DNA: TGTGCCAGCAGCGCCCTCGGGCTAGCGGGAGTAGGAGATACGCAGTATTTT; CDR3: CASSALGLAGVGDTQYF
V: TRBV6-2/TRBV6-3; length: 19; size: NA; J: TRBJ1-6; D: TRBD1; DNA: TGTGCCAGCCGGGTGACCTACGGCGGCGGGACAGGGGCTGGGTCACCCCTCCACTTT; CDR3: CASRVTYGGGTGAGSPLHF
V: TRBV4-2; length: 15; size: NA; J: TRBJ1-6; D: NA; DNA: TGTGCCAGCAGCTTGGAGCGGGGACCAAAGTCACCCCTCCACTTT; CDR3: CASSLERGPKSPLHF
V: TRBV5-1; length: 13; size: NA; J: TRBJ1-4; D: NA; DNA: TGCGCCAGCAGGGTGGGGCAGAATGAAAAACTGTTTTTT; CDR3: CASRVGQNEKLFF
V: TRBV10-3; length: 17; size: many; J: TRBJ2-3; D: TRBD2; DNA: TGTGCCATCAGTGAGTCGTCTAGCGGGAGACGAACAGATACGCAGTATTTT; CDR3: CAISESSSGRRTDTQYF
V: TRBV19; length: 17; size: NA; J: TRBJ2-6; D: NA; DNA: TGTGCCAGTAGTATCCGACTTTCCCCCTCTGGGGCCAACGTCCTGACTTTC; CDR3: CASSIRLSPSGANVLTF
V: TRBV27; length: 16; size: few; J: TRBJ2-6; D: TRBD1; DNA: TGTGCCAGCAGTTTACCGGACAGGGCTGGGGCCAACGTCCTGACTTTC; CDR3: CASSLPDRAGANVLTF
V: TRBV2; length: 14; size: many; J: TRBJ2-1; D: NA; DNA: TGTGCCAGCAGGGAGGGATTCTCCTACAATGAGCAGTTCTTC; CDR3: CASREGFSYNEQFF
V: TRBV19; length: 16; size: NA; J: TRBJ2-2; D: TRBD1; DNA: TGTGCCAGTAGGTTTACCGGGACAGGGATTACCGGGGAGCTGTTTTTT; CDR3: CASRFTGTGITGELFF
V: TRBV28; length: 16; size: once; J: TRBJ2-6; D: TRBD1; DNA: TGTGCCAGCAGTTTACAGGGACAGACTGGGGCCAACGTCCTGACTTTC; CDR3: CASSLQGQTGANVLTF
V: TRBV29-1; length: 14; size: many; J: TRBJ2-5; D: TRBD1; DNA: TGCAGCGTTACTACAGGGGGCACCCAAGAGACCCAGTACTTC; CDR3: CSVTTGGTQETQYF
V: TRBV13; length: 15; size: many; J: TRBJ2-5; D: NA; DNA: TGTGCCAGCAGCCGCTCCACCCAGGGTTCGGCGACCCAGTACTTC; CDR3: CASSRSTQGSATQYF
V: TRBV7-6; length: 15; size: many; J: TRBJ2-5; D: NA; DNA: TGTGCCAGCAGCCCGAATTCCGTGTCGGGGGAGACCCAGTACTTC; CDR3: CASSPNSVSGETQYF
V: TRBV5-1; length: 14; size: many; J: TRBJ2-5; D: NA; DNA: TGCGCCAGCAGCTACAGCGGAGGGTGGGAGACCCAGTACTTC; CDR3: CASSYSGGWETQYF
V: TRBV28; length: 13; size: many; J: TRBJ2-7; D: NA; DNA: TGTGCCAGCAGTTTTTCCAGGATCTACGAGCAGTACTTC; CDR3: CASSFSRIYEQYF
V: TRBV2; length: 14; size: many; J: TRBJ2-3; D: NA; DNA: TGTGCCAGCAGTGAAAATCGGGGTTCAGATACGCAGTATTTT; CDR3: CASSENRGSDTQYF
V: TRBV20-1; length: 15; size: many; J: TRBJ2-3; D: NA; DNA: TGCAGTGCTAGGCATCCGGAGGGGGGGTCGTATACGCAGTATTTT; CDR3: CSARHPEGGSYTQYF
V: TRBV19; length: 15; size: NA; J: TRBJ2-7; D: TRBD1; DNA: TGTGCCAGTAGTATAAGCCGGACAGGGTTCTACGAGCAGTACTTC; CDR3: CASSISRTGFYEQYF
V: TRBV27; length: 13; size: many; J: TRBJ2-1; D: NA; DNA: TGTGCCAGCGGAACGGGGTCCTACAATGAGCAGTTCTTC; CDR3: CASGTGSYNEQFF
V: TRBV11-2; length: 16; size: many; J: TRBJ1-2; D: NA; DNA: TGTGCCAGCAGCGTCGGGGGTCTGGCGTTCAACTATGGCTACACCTTC; CDR3: CASSVGGLAFNYGYTF
V: TRBV28; length: 11; size: many; J: TRBJ2-1; D: NA; DNA: TGTGCCAGCAGTTTGATGGGTGAGCAGTTCTTC; CDR3: CASSLMGEQFF
V: TRBV27; length: 18; size: few; J: TRBJ2-7; D: TRBD2; DNA: TGTGCCAGCAGCACTCACAGGACTAGCGGGAGGTTGGCCTACGAGCAGTACTTC; CDR3: CASSTHRTSGRLAYEQYF
V: TRBV7-2; length: 18; size: many; J: TRBJ1-2; D: TRBD1; DNA: TGTGCCAGCAGCTTACGTTCAGGGGGCGTCCTACTAAACTATGGCTACACCTTC; CDR3: CASSLRSGGVLLNYGYTF
V: TRBV20-1; length: 12; size: NA; J: TRBJ1-5; D: NA; DNA: TGCAGTGCTAGAGGGCCTCATCAGCCCCAGCATTTT; CDR3: CSARGPHQPQHF
V: TRBV30; length: 14; size: many; J: TRBJ2-1; D: TRBD2; DNA: TGTGCCTGGAGTGCCGCACTAGCGGGAGAGGGGCAGTTCTTC; CDR3: CAWSAALAGEGQFF